Listed below are T cell receptor beta chains from one sample, sequenced in a study of blood T cell repertoires in COVID-19. Sequencing used immunoSEQ multiplex PCR; TCRdb keeps in-frame clones, though not all of them. This table holds a few hundred thousand clones, 85% found once. Source material: peripheral blood. The receptors derive from a woman aged 18-30 years with acute or convalescent COVID-19. Both conserved end residues are part of each CDR3. The D gene is left open where the match is weak. Clone size appears in some rows only: once, few, many, or a class for an expanded clone.

J: TRBJ1-2
D: NA
size: NA
V: TRBV5-6
CDR3: CASSFISGVANGYTF
DNA: TGTGCCAGCAGCTTCATTTCGGGGGTCGCGAATGGCTACACCTTC

J: TRBJ2-5
D: TRBD2
size: once
V: TRBV5-1
CDR3: CASSLMGEGQETQYF
DNA: TGCGCCAGCAGCTTGATGGGGGAGGGCCAAGAGACCCAGTACTTC

J: TRBJ1-2
D: NA
size: NA
V: TRBV28
CDR3: CASSLTGSNYGYTF
DNA: TGTGCCAGCAGCCTTACAGGGTCTAACTATGGCTACACCTTC

J: TRBJ2-2
D: NA
size: NA
V: TRBV30
CDR3: CAWSSDMSNTGELFF
DNA: TGTGCCTGGAGTTCGGACATGTCGAACACCGGGGAGCTGTTTTTT

J: TRBJ1-4
D: NA
size: NA
V: TRBV10-2
CDR3: CASTRTISEKLFF
DNA: TGCGCCAGCACGAGGACAATAAGTGAAAAACTGTTTTTT

J: TRBJ2-7
D: TRBD2
size: NA
V: TRBV5-1
CDR3: CASSILAGGGYEQYF
DNA: TGCGCCAGCAGCATATTAGCGGGAGGCGGCTACGAGCAGTACTTC

J: TRBJ1-5
D: NA
size: NA
V: TRBV21-1
CDR3: CASSLKTRGNSNQPQHF
DNA: TGTGCCAGCAGCCTAAAAACCAGGGGTAATAGCAATCAGCCCCAGCATTTT

J: TRBJ1-1
D: TRBD1
size: NA
V: TRBV10-3
CDR3: CAITGTVNTEAFF
DNA: TGTGCCATCACCGGGACAGTGAACACTGAAGCTTTCTTT

J: TRBJ2-7
D: TRBD1
size: NA
V: TRBV5-6
CDR3: CASSRGTGGSEQYF
DNA: TGTGCCAGCAGTCGCGGAACAGGGGGGTCCGAGCAGTACTTC

J: TRBJ1-5
D: NA
size: NA
V: TRBV4-2
CDR3: CASSQSTGSQPQHF
DNA: TGTGCCAGCAGCCAAAGTACAGGGAGTCAGCCCCAGCATTTT

J: TRBJ2-7
D: TRBD2
size: NA
V: TRBV5-1
CDR3: CASSFGTSGSMEQYF
DNA: TGCGCCAGCAGCTTCGGGACTAGCGGGAGCATGGAGCAGTACTTC

J: TRBJ1-2
D: NA
size: NA
V: TRBV2
CDR3: CASSDLGQFYGYTF
DNA: TGTGCCAGCAGTGACCTTGGGCAGTTCTATGGCTACACCTTC

J: TRBJ2-1
D: TRBD2
size: NA
V: TRBV6-5
CDR3: CASRAGLAGNEQFF
DNA: TGTGCCAGCAGGGCAGGACTAGCGGGTAATGAGCAGTTCTTC

J: TRBJ2-7
D: TRBD2
size: NA
V: TRBV4-1
CDR3: CASSHQTSGGPYEQYF
DNA: TGCGCCAGCAGCCATCAGACTAGCGGGGGCCCTTACGAGCAGTACTTC

J: TRBJ1-4
D: TRBD1
size: once
V: TRBV6-5
CDR3: CASNRGRVEKLFF
DNA: TGTGCCAGCAACAGGGGGCGCGTTGAAAAACTGTTTTTT

J: TRBJ1-5
D: NA
size: NA
V: TRBV11-2
CDR3: CASSVIQDQPQHF
DNA: TGTGCCAGCAGCGTGATACAGGATCAGCCCCAGCATTTT

J: TRBJ2-7
D: NA
size: NA
V: TRBV7-2
CDR3: CASSLATRGGQYF
DNA: TGTGCCAGCAGCTTAGCGACCCGGGGAGGGCAGTACTTC

J: TRBJ2-1
D: TRBD2
size: NA
V: TRBV3-1/TRBV3-2
CDR3: CASSPSASGIYNEQFF
DNA: TGTGCCAGCAGCCCTTCGGCTAGCGGGATCTACAATGAGCAGTTCTTC

J: TRBJ1-4
D: TRBD1
size: NA
V: TRBV5-1
CDR3: CASSLIGTGDEKLFF
DNA: TGCGCCAGCAGCTTGATCGGGACAGGGGATGAAAAACTGTTTTTT

J: TRBJ1-1
D: NA
size: NA
V: TRBV9
CDR3: CASSVEGGTEAFF
DNA: TGTGCCAGCAGCGTAGAAGGAGGCACTGAAGCTTTCTTT

J: TRBJ1-5
D: TRBD1
size: NA
V: TRBV19
CDR3: CASSTRTGGDQPQHF
DNA: TGTGCCAGTAGCACTAGGACAGGGGGCGATCAGCCCCAGCATTTT

J: TRBJ1-5
D: NA
size: few
V: TRBV7-2
CDR3: CASSLASPGQPQHF
DNA: TGTGCCAGCAGCCTTGCGAGCCCAGGTCAGCCCCAGCATTTT

J: TRBJ1-5
D: NA
size: NA
V: TRBV12-3/TRBV12-4
CDR3: CASSLTRHQPQHF
DNA: TGTGCCAGCAGCCTAACGCGCCATCAGCCCCAGCATTTT

J: TRBJ2-7
D: NA
size: NA
V: TRBV27
CDR3: CASSLGEGGAAGSYEQYF
DNA: TGTGCCAGCAGTTTAGGTGAGGGCGGTGCGGCGGGCTCCTACGAGCAGTACTTC

J: TRBJ1-1
D: NA
size: few
V: TRBV28
CDR3: CASRSPAGRGEAFF
DNA: TGTGCCAGCAGGAGCCCCGCGGGCAGGGGCGAAGCTTTCTTT

J: TRBJ2-3
D: NA
size: NA
V: TRBV29-1
CDR3: CSVDNRWGVGTDTQYF
DNA: TGCAGCGTTGATAACCGCTGGGGCGTTGGCACAGATACGCAGTATTTT

J: TRBJ1-2
D: TRBD1
size: NA
V: TRBV2
CDR3: CANAGTGVKGYTF
DNA: TGTGCCAACGCCGGGACAGGGGTGAAGGGCTACACCTTC

J: TRBJ2-6
D: TRBD1
size: few
V: TRBV15
CDR3: CATSRGTGDAGANVLTF
DNA: TGTGCCACCAGCCGCGGGACAGGGGATGCTGGGGCCAACGTCCTGACTTTC

J: TRBJ1-5
D: TRBD1
size: NA
V: TRBV10-2
CDR3: CASSATGDQPQHF
DNA: TGCGCCAGCAGTGCAACAGGGGATCAGCCCCAGCATTTT

J: TRBJ2-5
D: TRBD2
size: NA
V: TRBV28
CDR3: CTSSLSGLAVYQETQYF
DNA: TGTACCAGCAGTTTATCGGGACTAGCGGTTTACCAAGAGACCCAGTACTTC

J: TRBJ2-2
D: TRBD2
size: NA
V: TRBV13
CDR3: CASSEGLAGNTGELFF
DNA: TGTGCCAGCAGCGAGGGACTAGCGGGGAACACCGGGGAGCTGTTTTTT

J: TRBJ1-1
D: NA
size: NA
V: TRBV18
CDR3: CASSPSGLHTEAFF
DNA: TGTGCCAGCTCACCATCAGGATTACACACTGAAGCTTTCTTT

J: TRBJ1-5
D: TRBD1
size: NA
V: TRBV19
CDR3: CASSIRGQGNQPQHF
DNA: TGTGCCAGTAGTATTAGGGGACAGGGGAATCAGCCCCAGCATTTT

J: TRBJ1-6
D: NA
size: NA
V: TRBV9
CDR3: CASSVTGGHNSPLHF
DNA: TGTGCCAGCAGCGTGACGGGAGGGCATAATTCACCCCTCCACTTT

J: TRBJ2-5
D: TRBD2
size: NA
V: TRBV10-3
CDR3: CAISGAGTSGGQETQYF
DNA: TGTGCCATCAGTGGGGCCGGGACTAGCGGGGGCCAAGAGACCCAGTACTTC

J: TRBJ2-1
D: TRBD1
size: NA
V: TRBV6-5
CDR3: CASRLGDRAREQFF
DNA: TGTGCCAGCAGACTCGGGGACAGGGCCCGTGAGCAGTTCTTC

J: TRBJ1-5
D: TRBD1
size: NA
V: TRBV20-1
CDR3: CSASTGGLSQPQHF
DNA: TGCAGTGCTAGTACAGGGGGCTTGAGTCAGCCCCAGCATTTT

J: TRBJ2-3
D: NA
size: NA
V: TRBV19
CDR3: CASSGEAGGGTDTQYF
DNA: TGTGCCAGTAGTGGGGAAGCGGGCGGAGGAACAGATACGCAGTATTTT

J: TRBJ1-1
D: NA
size: NA
V: TRBV5-5
CDR3: CASSSEGTAGTEAFF
DNA: TGTGCCAGCAGCTCGGAAGGGACTGCGGGAACTGAAGCTTTCTTT

J: TRBJ1-1
D: TRBD1
size: NA
V: TRBV5-1
CDR3: CASSPRPGQGYTEAFF
DNA: TGCGCCAGCAGCCCGAGACCGGGACAGGGGTACACTGAAGCTTTCTTT

J: TRBJ2-2
D: TRBD2
size: NA
V: TRBV7-3
CDR3: CASAGANTGELFF
DNA: TGTGCCAGCGCGGGAGCTAACACCGGGGAGCTGTTTTTT

J: TRBJ2-1
D: NA
size: NA
V: TRBV2
CDR3: CASSFLSNEQFF
DNA: TGTGCCAGCAGCTTTCTTAGCAATGAGCAGTTCTTC

J: TRBJ2-7
D: NA
size: NA
V: TRBV7-9
CDR3: CASSLDLQDRFLYEQYF
DNA: TGTGCCAGCAGCTTAGACCTCCAAGACAGGTTCCTGTACGAGCAGTACTTC

J: TRBJ1-5
D: TRBD1
size: NA
V: TRBV6-5
CDR3: CASRGQASRNQPQHF
DNA: TGTGCCAGCAGGGGACAGGCTAGTCGCAATCAGCCCCAGCATTTT

J: TRBJ2-3
D: TRBD2
size: NA
V: TRBV15
CDR3: CATSVTGTSGRVDTQYF
DNA: TGTGCCACCAGTGTTACCGGGACTAGCGGGAGAGTAGATACGCAGTATTTT

J: TRBJ1-5
D: NA
size: many
V: TRBV5-6
CDR3: CASTSRGIAAQPQHF
DNA: TGTGCCAGCACCTCCCGAGGGATCGCGGCTCAGCCCCAGCATTTT

J: TRBJ2-1
D: NA
size: NA
V: TRBV28
CDR3: CASSLAYNEQFF
DNA: TGTGCCAGCAGCCTTGCGTACAATGAGCAGTTCTTC

J: TRBJ2-7
D: TRBD2
size: once
V: TRBV5-1
CDR3: CASSLAGEAEQYF
DNA: TGCGCCAGCAGCTTAGCGGGAGAGGCCGAGCAGTACTTC

J: TRBJ1-1
D: NA
size: NA
V: TRBV7-9
CDR3: CASSLETGLVEAFF
DNA: TGTGCCAGCAGCTTAGAAACAGGGTTAGTTGAAGCTTTCTTT

J: TRBJ1-1
D: NA
size: NA
V: TRBV19
CDR3: CASSIGSQTEAFF
DNA: TGTGCCAGTAGTATAGGTAGCCAAACTGAAGCTTTCTTT

J: TRBJ1-5
D: NA
size: NA
V: TRBV27
CDR3: CASSGEGGGQPQHF
DNA: TGTGCCAGCAGTGGGGAGGGTGGGGGTCAGCCCCAGCATTTT

J: TRBJ1-1
D: TRBD1
size: NA
V: TRBV10-3
CDR3: CAISGADRANILGTEAFF
DNA: TGTGCCATCAGTGGTGCGGACAGGGCCAACATTTTGGGCACTGAAGCTTTCTTT

J: TRBJ1-2
D: NA
size: NA
V: TRBV2
CDR3: CASSEASYYGYTF
DNA: TGTGCCAGCAGTGAGGCCAGTTACTATGGCTACACCTTC

J: TRBJ2-2
D: NA
size: NA
V: TRBV11-2
CDR3: CASSLSGRAVTGELFF
DNA: TGTGCCAGCAGCTTAAGTGGCAGGGCGGTCACCGGGGAGCTGTTTTTT

J: TRBJ1-2
D: TRBD1
size: NA
V: TRBV15
CDR3: CATSIKRQGADGYTF
DNA: TGTGCCACCAGCATAAAGCGACAGGGGGCAGATGGCTACACCTTC

J: TRBJ2-2
D: TRBD2
size: NA
V: TRBV9
CDR3: CASRLAADTGELFF
DNA: TGTGCCAGCCGACTAGCGGCAGACACCGGGGAGCTGTTTTTT

J: TRBJ2-7
D: NA
size: NA
V: TRBV5-6
CDR3: CASSLAGVVYEQYF
DNA: TGTGCCAGCAGCTTGGCAGGGGTTGTCTACGAGCAGTACTTC